This is a list of T cell receptor beta chains from one sample in a study of blood T cell repertoires in COVID-19. The repertoire was sequenced with immunoSEQ multiplex PCR; TCRdb's copy has only in-frame clones and lacks some. Altogether approximately 170,000 clones are present, around four fifths being singletons, with the ten largest covering roughly 7.3%. Sequencing was carried out using PBMCs or T cells enriched from blood (not recorded which). The receptors here all came from a woman aged 50 to 65 who had recovered from COVID-19. CDR3s include the opening cysteine and the closing phenylalanine or tryptophan. The D gene is left open where the match is weak. Not every row has a clone size; where given, it reads once, few, many or a size class.

CDR3aa	CDR3nt	d_gene	abundance	j_gene	v_gene
CASSYGTGDGNTIYF	TGTGCCAGCAGTTATGGGACAGGGGATGGAAACACCATATATTTT	TRBD1	NA	TRBJ1-3	TRBV6-5
CASSHGRGGQKETQYF	TGTGCCAGCAGCCATGGACGCGGGGGGCAAAAAGAGACCCAGTACTTC	TRBD2	NA	TRBJ2-5	TRBV4-2
CASSQVGTEAFF	TGTGCCAGCAGCCAAGTCGGTACTGAAGCTTTCTTT	NA	NA	TRBJ1-1	TRBV6-2/TRBV6-3
CASSKETRTGESPLHF	TGTGCCAGCAGCAAAGAAACCAGGACAGGAGAATCACCCCTCCACTTT	NA	NA	TRBJ1-6	TRBV21-1
CASSLQGANYGYTF	TGTGCCAGCAGCTTACAGGGGGCTAACTATGGCTACACCTTC	TRBD1	NA	TRBJ1-2	TRBV6-5
CASSVGDRALNTEAFF	TGTGCCAGCAGCGTGGGAGACAGGGCCCTGAACACTGAAGCTTTCTTT	TRBD1	NA	TRBJ1-1	TRBV11-2
CSISQGYGYTF	TGCAGTATCAGCCAGGGCTATGGCTACACCTTC	NA	NA	TRBJ1-2	TRBV20-1
CASSLNPLRGRYYNEQFF	TGTGCCAGCAGCTTAAACCCATTGCGGGGGCGATACTACAATGAGCAGTTCTTC	NA	once	TRBJ2-1	TRBV7-2
CASSLDGGRWETQYF	TGCGCCAGCAGCTTGGACGGGGGGCGGTGGGAGACCCAGTACTTC	NA	NA	TRBJ2-5	TRBV5-1
CASSLGRVGNTEAFF	TGCGCCAGCAGCTTGGGACGGGTTGGGAACACTGAAGCTTTCTTT	NA	few	TRBJ1-1	TRBV5-1
CASSLTSGFFSYNEQFF	TGTGCCAGCAGCCTGACTAGCGGGTTCTTCTCCTACAATGAGCAGTTCTTC	TRBD2	NA	TRBJ2-1	TRBV28
CATRGGDGTEAFF	TGTGCCACCAGGGGAGGGGATGGCACTGAAGCTTTCTTT	NA	NA	TRBJ1-1	TRBV24-1
CASSQGGQGGNTIYF	TGCGCCAGCAGCCAAGGGGGCCAGGGTGGAAACACCATATATTTT	NA	NA	TRBJ1-3	TRBV4-3
CASRSTGTTQREGEQYF	TGTGCCAGTAGGAGCACCGGGACCACCCAGCGGGAAGGCGAGCAGTACTTC	TRBD2	NA	TRBJ2-7	TRBV19
CASSSGDRGRFEQFF	TGTGCCAGTAGTTCCGGGGACAGGGGGCGGTTTGAGCAGTTCTTC	TRBD1	NA	TRBJ2-1	TRBV19
CAISEPIPGLALTGELFF	TGTGCCATCAGTGAGCCCATACCGGGACTAGCTTTAACCGGGGAGCTGTTTTTT	TRBD2	NA	TRBJ2-2	TRBV10-3
CASSDDRGDPEDSGYTF	TGTGCCAGCAGTGATGATCGGGGCGATCCGGAGGACAGTGGCTACACCTTC	NA	NA	TRBJ1-2	TRBV2
CATQGAGPGNTIYF	TGTGCCACCCAGGGGGCAGGCCCTGGAAACACCATATATTTT	TRBD1	NA	TRBJ1-3	TRBV2
CASSFGGPNTEAFF	TGTGCCAGCAGTTTTGGAGGGCCCAACACTGAAGCTTTCTTT	NA	NA	TRBJ1-1	TRBV27
CANIKLAGDNEQFF	TGTGCCAACATTAAACTAGCGGGGGACAATGAGCAGTTCTTC	TRBD2	NA	TRBJ2-1	TRBV7-9
CASSSQGSNQPQHF	TGTGCCAGCAGCTCCCAGGGTAGCAATCAGCCCCAGCATTTT	NA	NA	TRBJ1-5	TRBV7-3
CASSYLGQIQETQYF	TGTGCCAGCAGTTACTTGGGACAGATCCAAGAGACCCAGTACTTC	TRBD1	once	TRBJ2-5	TRBV6-6
CASSLASGFPYEQYF	TGTGCCAGCAGTTTAGCCAGCGGGTTCCCCTACGAGCAGTACTTC	NA	NA	TRBJ2-7	TRBV7-2
CASSQATATNEKLFF	TGTGCCAGCAGCCAAGCGACTGCAACTAATGAAAAACTGTTTTTT	NA	NA	TRBJ1-4	TRBV3-1/TRBV3-2
CASSRLAGRSYEQYF	TGTGCCAGCAGCCGACTAGCGGGGAGATCCTACGAGCAGTACTTC	TRBD2	NA	TRBJ2-7	TRBV5-6